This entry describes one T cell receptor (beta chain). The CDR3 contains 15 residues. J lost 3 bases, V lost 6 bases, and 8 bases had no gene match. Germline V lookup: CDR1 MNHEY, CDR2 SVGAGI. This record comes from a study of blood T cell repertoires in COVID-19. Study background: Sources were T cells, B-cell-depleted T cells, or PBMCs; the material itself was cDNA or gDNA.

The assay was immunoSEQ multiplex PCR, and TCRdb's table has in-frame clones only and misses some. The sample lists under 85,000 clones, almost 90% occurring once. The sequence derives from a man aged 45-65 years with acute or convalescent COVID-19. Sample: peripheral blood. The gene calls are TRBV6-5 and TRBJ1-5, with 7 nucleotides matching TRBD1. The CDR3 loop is CASSDRQGFNQPQHF. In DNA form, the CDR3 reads TGTGCCAGCAGCGATCGACAGGGCTTCAATCAGCCCCAGCATTTT.